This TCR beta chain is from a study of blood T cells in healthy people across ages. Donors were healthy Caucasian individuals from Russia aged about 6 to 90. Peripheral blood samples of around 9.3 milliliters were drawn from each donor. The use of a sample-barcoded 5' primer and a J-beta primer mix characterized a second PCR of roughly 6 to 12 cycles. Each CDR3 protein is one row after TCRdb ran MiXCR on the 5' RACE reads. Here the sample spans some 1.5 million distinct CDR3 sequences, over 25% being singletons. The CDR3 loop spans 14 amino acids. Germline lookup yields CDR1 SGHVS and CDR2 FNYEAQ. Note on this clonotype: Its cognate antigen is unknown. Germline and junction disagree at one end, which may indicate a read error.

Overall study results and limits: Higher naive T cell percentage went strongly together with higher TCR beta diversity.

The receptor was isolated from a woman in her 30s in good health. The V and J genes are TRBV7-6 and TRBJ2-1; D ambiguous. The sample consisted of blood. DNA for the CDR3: TGTGCCAGCAGCCGACTCGGTAACTACGATGAGCAGTTCTTC. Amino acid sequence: CASSRLGNYDEQFF.